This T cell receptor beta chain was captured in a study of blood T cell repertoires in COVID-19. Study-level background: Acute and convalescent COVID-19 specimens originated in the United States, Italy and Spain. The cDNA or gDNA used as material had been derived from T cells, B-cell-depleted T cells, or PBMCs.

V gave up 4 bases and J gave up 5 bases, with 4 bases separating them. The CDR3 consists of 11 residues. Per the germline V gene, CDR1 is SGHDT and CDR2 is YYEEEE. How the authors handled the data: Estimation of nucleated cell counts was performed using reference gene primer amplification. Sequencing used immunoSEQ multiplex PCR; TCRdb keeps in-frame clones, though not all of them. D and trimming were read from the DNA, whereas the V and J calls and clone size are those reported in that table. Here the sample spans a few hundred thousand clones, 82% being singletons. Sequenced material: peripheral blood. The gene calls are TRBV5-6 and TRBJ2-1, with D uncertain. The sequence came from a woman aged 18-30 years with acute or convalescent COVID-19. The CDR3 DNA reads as TGTGCCAGCAGCCAAAACAATGAGCAGTTCTTC. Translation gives CASSQNNEQFF.